A single TCR beta chain is shown here with its context. Its antigen is undetermined. This CDR3 spans 12 amino acids. Losses at the gene ends were 5 bases for V and 7 bases for J; bases not matched to a gene: 4. Germline V gene sequence: CDR1 MNHEY, CDR2 SVGAGI. The data were taken from a study of T-cell memory formation after mild COVID-19. The TCR alpha and TCR beta cDNA libraries, bearing sample barcodes and UMIs, were generated by 5'RACE using constant-segment primers. Using its own MiXCR run on the 5' RACE reads, TCRdb lists one record per CDR3 protein. The profile covers roughly 310,000 distinct CDR3 sequences, with around 15% appearing a single time and 20% to 25% taken by the ten largest. Study-wide results and caveats: Day 15 to 85 contracting clones showed balanced CD4/CD8; day 15 to 37 expanders favored CD4+. Proof of SARS-CoV-2 specificity was absent for the second-wave clones that crested on day 37. Among CD4+ contracting clones, most were CM and EM, and CD8+ ones EMRA.

Sequencing was performed on PBMCs or a T cell subset sorted from them (not recorded which). The receptor comes from a man younger than 30 who had mild COVID-19 (a few samples of this study predate the infection). Cell type and time point are not known. The chain joins TRBV6-5 to TRBJ1-2; 7 bases line up with TRBD1. Here the CDR3 reads CASSGRGRGYTF. CDR3 coding DNA: TGTGCCAGCAGTGGGAGGGGGCGTGGCTACACCTTC.